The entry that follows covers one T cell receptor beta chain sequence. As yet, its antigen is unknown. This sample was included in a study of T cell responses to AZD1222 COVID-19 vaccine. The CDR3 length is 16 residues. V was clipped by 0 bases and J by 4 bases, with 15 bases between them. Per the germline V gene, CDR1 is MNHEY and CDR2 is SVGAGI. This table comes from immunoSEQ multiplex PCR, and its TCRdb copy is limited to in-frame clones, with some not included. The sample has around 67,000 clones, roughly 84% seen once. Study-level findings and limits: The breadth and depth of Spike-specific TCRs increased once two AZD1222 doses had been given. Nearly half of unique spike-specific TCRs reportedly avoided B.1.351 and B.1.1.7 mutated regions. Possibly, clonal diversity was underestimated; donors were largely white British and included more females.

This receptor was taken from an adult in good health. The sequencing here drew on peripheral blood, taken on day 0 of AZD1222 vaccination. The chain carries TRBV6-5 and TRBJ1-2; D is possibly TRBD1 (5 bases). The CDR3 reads CASSYSTGERSYGYTF. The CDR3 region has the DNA TGTGCCAGCAGTTACTCGACGGGGGAGAGGTCCTATGGCTACACCTTC.